One and the same sample provided the 8 T cell receptor beta chains below, sequenced in a study of T cells in Graves' hyperthyroidism and ophthalmopathy. RNA transcripts were the template for amplifying TCR beta CDR3 regions. The HTBI set primed first-round TCR CDR3 RT-PCR. TCRdb fed the multiplex PCR reads into MiXCR, producing one record per CDR3 protein. The sample includes about 350,000 distinct CDR3 sequences, roughly 14% seen only once; the top ten take about 22%. Material for sequencing was blood. These receptors were taken from a woman in her 30s with Graves' hyperthyroidism.

The table lists this clonotype with many counts. CDR3 DNA sequence: TGTGCCAGCGGGCGGGCAGCCCTAAGTCGGGAGACCCAGTACTTC. This translates into CASGRAALSRETQYF. This chain links TRBV11-2 with TRBJ2-5; tentative D call: TRBD2 (5 bases). This CDR3 contains 15 residues. Germline lookup yields CDR1 SGHAT and CDR2 FQNNGV. Trimming pared 8 bases from V and 5 bases from J, leaving 21 bases between.

This clonotype has more than one count but fewer than ten. The chain carries TRBV27 and TRBJ1-5, with TRBD1 as a possible D gene (6 bases). The CDR3 sequence is 16 residues long. Trimming pared 9 bases from V and 0 bases from J, leaving 18 bases between. CDR1 and CDR2 (germline): MNHEY, SMNVEV (reference sequence). The CDR3 loop reads CARIPPHRDSNQPQHF. The DNA of the CDR3 is TGTGCCAGAATACCCCCCCACAGGGATAGCAATCAGCCCCAGCATTTT.

This clonotype was seen more than once but under ten times. This sequence joins TRBV20-1 and TRBJ2-3; tentative D call: TRBD2 (6 bases). The germline V gene encodes CDR1 DFQATT and CDR2 SNEGSKA (reference sequence). V lost 3 bases and J 6 bases, leaving 22 bases between the germline ends. This CDR3 is built from 16 residues. CDR3 protein: CSASSSGAQTGDTQYF. The CDR3 bases are TGCAGTGCTAGTTCTTCGGGAGCGCAAACCGGGGATACGCAGTATTTT.

There are many counts of this clonotype. This chain links TRBV30 with TRBJ2-5; 7 positions agree with TRBD1. The junction had 9 bases not matched to a gene; V was cut back by 4 bases and J by 4 bases. From germline, CDR1 is GTSNPN and CDR2 SVGIG (reference sequence). CDR3 length: 14 residues. For the CDR3, the DNA is TGTGCCTGGAAGGACAGGACGAGTAGAGAGACCCAGTACTTC. This gives the protein CAWKDRTSRETQYF.

This clonotype occurred many times. V is TRBV2 and J is TRBJ2-1; 8 bases match TRBD2. Germline V gene sequence: CDR1 SNHLY, CDR2 FYNNEI. V was pared by 8 bases and J by 8 bases, with 5 bases of the junction left unmatched. This CDR3 region has 12 residues. CDR3 protein: CASGGTRDEQFF. DNA for the CDR3: TGTGCCAGCGGTGGGACTAGAGATGAGCAGTTCTTC.

In this sample, this clonotype turned up many times. V usage is TRBV9 and J usage is TRBJ2-2; the D is unclear. CDR3 size: 15 residues. Trimming took 0 bases from V and 2 from J, leaving 8 bases between them. Per the germline V gene, CDR1 is SGDLS and CDR2 is YYNGEE. Here the CDR3 reads CASSVESRNTGELFF. DNA for the CDR3: TGTGCCAGCAGCGTAGAGAGCAGAAACACCGGGGAGCTGTTTTTT.

This clonotype has just a few counts. The chain joins TRBV28 to TRBJ2-3; 11 bases fit TRBD2. CDR1 is MDHEN, CDR2 SYDVKM, per germline. Trimming took 5 bases from V and 6 from J; bases not matched to a gene: 10. This CDR3 has 16 residues. CDR3 in DNA: TGTGCCAGCAGTCTGTATGTGGCTAGCGGGAGGGATACGCAGTATTTT. It translates to CASSLYVASGRDTQYF.

In this sample, this clonotype turned up many times. This chain connects TRBV5-1 to TRBJ2-7, with D perhaps being TRBD1 or TRBD2 (5 bases each). Trimming took 4 bases from V and 6 from J, leaving 20 bases between them. Germline-derived CDR1 and CDR2 are SGHRS and YFSETQ. The CDR3 sequence is 15 residues long. CDR3 coding DNA: TGCGCCAGCAGCACCAGAGAGAGGGGTACCGCCGAGCAGTACTTC. This codes for CASSTRERGTAEQYF.